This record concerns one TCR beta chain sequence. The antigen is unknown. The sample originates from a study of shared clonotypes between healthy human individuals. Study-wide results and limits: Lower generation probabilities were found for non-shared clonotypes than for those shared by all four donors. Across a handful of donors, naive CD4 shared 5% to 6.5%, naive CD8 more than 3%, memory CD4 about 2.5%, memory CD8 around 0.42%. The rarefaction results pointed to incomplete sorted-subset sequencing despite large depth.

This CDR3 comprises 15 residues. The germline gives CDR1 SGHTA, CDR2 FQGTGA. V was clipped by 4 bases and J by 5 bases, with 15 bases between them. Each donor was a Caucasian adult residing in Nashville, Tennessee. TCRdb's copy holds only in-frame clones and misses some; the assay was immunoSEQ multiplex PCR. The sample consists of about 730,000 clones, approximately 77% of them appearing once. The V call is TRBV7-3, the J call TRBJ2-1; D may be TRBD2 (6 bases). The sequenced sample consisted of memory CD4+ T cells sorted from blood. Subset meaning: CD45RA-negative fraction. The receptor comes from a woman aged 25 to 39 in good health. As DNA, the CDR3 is TGTGCCAGCAGCTCCCCGGGACTCTTAAACAATGAGCAGTTCTTC. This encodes CASSSPGLLNNEQFF. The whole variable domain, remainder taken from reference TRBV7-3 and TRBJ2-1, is GAGVSQTPSNKVTEKGKYVELRCDPISGHTALYWYRQSLGQGPEFLIYFQGTGAADDSGLPNDRFFAVRPEGSVSTLKIQRTERGDSAVYLCASSSPGLLNNEQFFGPGTRLTVL.